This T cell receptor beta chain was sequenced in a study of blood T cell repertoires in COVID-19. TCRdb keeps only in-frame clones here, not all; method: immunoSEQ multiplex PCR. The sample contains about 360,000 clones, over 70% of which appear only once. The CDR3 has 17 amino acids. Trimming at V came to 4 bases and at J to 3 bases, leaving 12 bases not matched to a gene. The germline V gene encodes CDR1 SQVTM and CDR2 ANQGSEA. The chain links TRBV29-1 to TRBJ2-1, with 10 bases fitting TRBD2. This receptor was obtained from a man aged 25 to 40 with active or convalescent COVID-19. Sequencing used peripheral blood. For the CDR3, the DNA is TGCAGCGTTGCTGATAGCGGGGGGCCAAGCGACTACAATGAGCAGTTCTTC. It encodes CSVADSGGPSDYNEQFF.